Here is one TCR beta chain with its context. Its antigen is currently unknown. The ends lost 3 bases at V and 6 bases at J; junction bases unmatched: 2. Looked up from germline, CDR1 is MNHNS and CDR2 is SASEGT. CDR3 length equals 13 residues. The treatment was: 10-day PBMC culture with coronavirus spike peptide pools or control peptides (ViraFEST assay). The record originates from a study of vaccination and CD4 T cells after COVID-19. With the Oncomine TCR Beta short-read assay, DNA from cultured CD4+ T cells was sequenced. From the PCR reads, TCRdb called clonotypes with MiXCR, one entry per CDR3 protein. This table has about 14,000 distinct CDR3 sequences, around 50% appearing once.

The input for sequencing was CD4+ T cells from blood, cultured in vitro, taken before SARS-CoV-2 vaccination. The clonotype originates from a human donor who had recovered from COVID-19. The chain links TRBV6-1 to TRBJ1-2, with TRBD1 matching 9 bases. The CDR3 region has the DNA TGTGCCAGCAGTGAGGACAGGGGAAATGGCTACACCTTC. This codes for CASSEDRGNGYTF.